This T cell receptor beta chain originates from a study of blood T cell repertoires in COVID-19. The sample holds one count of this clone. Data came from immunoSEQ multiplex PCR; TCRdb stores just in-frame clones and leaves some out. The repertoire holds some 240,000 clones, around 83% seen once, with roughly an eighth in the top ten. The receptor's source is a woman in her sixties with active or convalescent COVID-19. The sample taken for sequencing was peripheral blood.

CDR3 loop: CSVVLTQETQYF. CDR3 nucleotide sequence: TGCAGCGTTGTACTGACTCAAGAGACCCAGTACTTC. This chain connects TRBV29-1 to TRBJ2-5; D is unclear. CDR1 and CDR2 (germline): SQVTM, ANQGSEA. The ends were cut back, 4 bases at V and 2 bases at J, with 8 bases in the middle. The CDR3 length is 12 residues.